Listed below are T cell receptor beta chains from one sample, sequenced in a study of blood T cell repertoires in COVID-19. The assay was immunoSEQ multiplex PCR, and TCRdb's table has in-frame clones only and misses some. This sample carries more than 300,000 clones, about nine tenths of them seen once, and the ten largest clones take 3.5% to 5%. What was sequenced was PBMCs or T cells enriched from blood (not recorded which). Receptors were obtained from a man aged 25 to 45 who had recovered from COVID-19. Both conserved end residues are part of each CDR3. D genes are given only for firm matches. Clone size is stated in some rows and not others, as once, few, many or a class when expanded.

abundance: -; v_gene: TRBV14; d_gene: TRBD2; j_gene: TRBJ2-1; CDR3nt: TGTGCCAGCAGCCAAGTGGGACTAGCGGCCTACAATGAGCAGTTCTTC; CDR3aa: CASSQVGLAAYNEQFF
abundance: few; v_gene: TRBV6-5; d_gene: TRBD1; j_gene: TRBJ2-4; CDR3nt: TGTGCCAGCGGGAGACAGGGGACTCAGTACTTC; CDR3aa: CASGRQGTQYF
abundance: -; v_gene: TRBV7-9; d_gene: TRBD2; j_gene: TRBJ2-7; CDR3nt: TGTGCCAGCAGCTCCTACTCGGGACTAGCGGGAGTCGAGCAGTACTTC; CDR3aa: CASSSYSGLAGVEQYF
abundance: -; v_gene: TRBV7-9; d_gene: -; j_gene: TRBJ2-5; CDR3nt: TGTGCCAGCAGCTTAGGGTCAGGGGCGCAAGAGACCCAGTACTTC; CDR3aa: CASSLGSGAQETQYF
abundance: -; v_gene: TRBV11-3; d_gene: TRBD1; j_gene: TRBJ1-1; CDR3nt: TGTGCCAGCAGCTCCAGACAGGGGCTGAACACTGAAGCTTTCTTT; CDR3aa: CASSSRQGLNTEAFF
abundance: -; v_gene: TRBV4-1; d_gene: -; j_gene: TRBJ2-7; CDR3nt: TGCGCCAGCAGCCGAAGCCGACAGGAGTCCTACGAGCAGTACTTC; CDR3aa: CASSRSRQESYEQYF
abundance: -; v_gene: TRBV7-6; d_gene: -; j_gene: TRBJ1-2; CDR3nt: TGTGCCAGCAGTCGACAACCGAACTATGGCTACACCTTC; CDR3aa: CASSRQPNYGYTF
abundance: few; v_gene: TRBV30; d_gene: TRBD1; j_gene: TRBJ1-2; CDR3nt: TGTGCCTGGAGTGGGGGACAGCGAATGAGCTACACCTTC; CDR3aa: CAWSGGQRMSYTF
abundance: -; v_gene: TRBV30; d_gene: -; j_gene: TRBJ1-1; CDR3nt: TGTGCCTGGGATCGGGGTTTTACTGAAGCTTTCTTT; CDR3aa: CAWDRGFTEAFF
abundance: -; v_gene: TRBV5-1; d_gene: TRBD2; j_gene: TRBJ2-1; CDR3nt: TGCGCCAGCAGACGAGGGACTAGCGAGGAGCAGTTCTTC; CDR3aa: CASRRGTSEEQFF
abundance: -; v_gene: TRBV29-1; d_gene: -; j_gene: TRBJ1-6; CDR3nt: TGCAGCGTTGGCCAGGGTGAGTATTCACCCCTCCACTTT; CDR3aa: CSVGQGEYSPLHF
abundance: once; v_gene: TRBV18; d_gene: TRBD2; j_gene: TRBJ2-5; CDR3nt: TGTGCCAGCTCACCACCGGGTAGTGGGCCTAGCGGAGAATGGGAGACCCAGTACTTC; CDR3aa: CASSPPGSGPSGEWETQYF
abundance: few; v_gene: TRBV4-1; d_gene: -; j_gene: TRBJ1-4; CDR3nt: TGCGCCAGCAGCCCAGGTGATGGCACAACTAATGAAAAACTGTTTTTT; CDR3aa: CASSPGDGTTNEKLFF
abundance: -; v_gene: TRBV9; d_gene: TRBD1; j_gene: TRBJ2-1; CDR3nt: TGTGCCAGCAGCGTAGCGGGACAGGGGGGGAATGAGCAGTTCTTC; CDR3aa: CASSVAGQGGNEQFF
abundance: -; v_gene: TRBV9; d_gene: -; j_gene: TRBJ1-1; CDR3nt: TGTGCCAGCAGCGTAGTTATCGCTGAAGCTTTCTTT; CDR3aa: CASSVVIAEAFF
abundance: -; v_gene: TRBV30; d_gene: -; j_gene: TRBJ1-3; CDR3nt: TGTGCCTGGGACAGTTACTCTGGAAACACCATATATTTT; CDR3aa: CAWDSYSGNTIYF
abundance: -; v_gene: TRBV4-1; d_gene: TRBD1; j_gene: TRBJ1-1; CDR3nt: TGCGCCAGCACCCAGGTTGCCGGACAGGCTTTCTTTGGGGCTTTCTTT; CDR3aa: CASTQVAGQAFFGAFF
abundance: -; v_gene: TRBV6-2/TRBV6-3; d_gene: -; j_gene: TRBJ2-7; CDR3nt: TGTGCCAGCAGTTCCCTAACTTACGAGCAGTACTTC; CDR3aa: CASSSLTYEQYF
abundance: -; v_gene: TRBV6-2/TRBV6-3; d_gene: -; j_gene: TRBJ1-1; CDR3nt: TGTGCCAGCAGTTTAGGGGGGGCCGGGAACACTGAAGCTTTCTTT; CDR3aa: CASSLGGAGNTEAFF
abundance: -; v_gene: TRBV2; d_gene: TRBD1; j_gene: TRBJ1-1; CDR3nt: TGTGCCAGCAGTGAACAGGGGGACACTGAAGCTTTCTTT; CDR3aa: CASSEQGDTEAFF
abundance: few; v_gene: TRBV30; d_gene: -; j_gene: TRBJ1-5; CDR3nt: TGTGCCTGGAGTGGCGGGGGTTCTGAGCCCCAGCATTTT; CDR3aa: CAWSGGGSEPQHF
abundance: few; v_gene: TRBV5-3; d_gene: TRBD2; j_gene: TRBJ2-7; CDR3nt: TGTGCCAGAAGCTTGGGGGGCGGGAGACGGGACGAGCAGTACTTC; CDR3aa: CARSLGGGRRDEQYF
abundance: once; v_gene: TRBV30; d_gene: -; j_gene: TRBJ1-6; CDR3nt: TGTGCCTGGAGTTTAACCTCGGGTGGGTCACCCCTCCACTTT; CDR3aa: CAWSLTSGGSPLHF
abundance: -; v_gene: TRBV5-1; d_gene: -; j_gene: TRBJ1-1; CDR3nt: TGCGCCAGCAGCGCGGTTTCAGGGGTGAACACTGAAGCTTTCTTT; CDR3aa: CASSAVSGVNTEAFF
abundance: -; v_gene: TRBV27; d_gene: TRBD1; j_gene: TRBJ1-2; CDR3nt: TGTGCCAGCAGTTTATCGGACAGGATACTGGGGGGCTACACCTTC; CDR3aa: CASSLSDRILGGYTF
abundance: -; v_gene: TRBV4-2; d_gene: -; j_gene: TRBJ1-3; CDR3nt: TGTGCCAGCAGCCCCCCCCTATCCCGAAACACCATATATTTT; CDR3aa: CASSPPLSRNTIYF
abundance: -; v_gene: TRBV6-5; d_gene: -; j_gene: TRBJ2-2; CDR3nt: TGTGCCAGCCAAAATAGCGGAGTCAACACCGGGGAGCTGTTTTTT; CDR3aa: CASQNSGVNTGELFF
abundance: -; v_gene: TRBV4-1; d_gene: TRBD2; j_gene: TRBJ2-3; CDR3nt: TGCGCCAGCAGCCAAGAAGGATGGGGACTAGCGGGCCGTAGGGATACGCAGTATTTT; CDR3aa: CASSQEGWGLAGRRDTQYF
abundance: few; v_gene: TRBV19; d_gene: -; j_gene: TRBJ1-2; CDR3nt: TGTGCCAGTAGTATTCGGGGGTATGGCTACACCTTC; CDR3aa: CASSIRGYGYTF
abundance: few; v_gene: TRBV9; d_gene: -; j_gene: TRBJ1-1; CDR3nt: TGTGCCAGCAGCGTAGGCTCGGGTATGAACACTGAAGCTTTCTTT; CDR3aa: CASSVGSGMNTEAFF
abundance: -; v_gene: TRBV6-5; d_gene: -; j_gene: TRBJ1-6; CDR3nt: TGTGCCAGCACCGGCGGCCCCTATAATTCACCCCTCCACTTT; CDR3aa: CASTGGPYNSPLHF
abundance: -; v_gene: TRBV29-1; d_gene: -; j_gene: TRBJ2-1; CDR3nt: TGCAGCGTTGCTAGGGCCCCAGCGGAGGATGAGCAGTTCTTC; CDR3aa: CSVARAPAEDEQFF
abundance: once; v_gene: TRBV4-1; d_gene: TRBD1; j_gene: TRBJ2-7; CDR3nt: TGCGCCAGCAGCCAGCGGACAGGGTATTACGAGCAGTACTTC; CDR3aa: CASSQRTGYYEQYF
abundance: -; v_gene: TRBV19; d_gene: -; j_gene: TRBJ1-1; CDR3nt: TGTGCCAGTAGTGACACCTGGAACACTGAAGCTTTCTTT; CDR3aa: CASSDTWNTEAFF
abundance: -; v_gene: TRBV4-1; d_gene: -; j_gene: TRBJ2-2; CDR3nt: TGCGCCAGCAGCCGCTCGCTATTTACAGGGAACACCGGGGAGCTGTTTTTT; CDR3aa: CASSRSLFTGNTGELFF
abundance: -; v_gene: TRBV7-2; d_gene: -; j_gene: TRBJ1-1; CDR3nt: TGTGCCAGCAGCTTTACTACAGGTAACACTGAAGCTTTCTTT; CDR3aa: CASSFTTGNTEAFF
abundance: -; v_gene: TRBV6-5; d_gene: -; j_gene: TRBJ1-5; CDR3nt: TGTGCCAGCAGCGGGAGGCGAGGGGGCAATCAGCCCCAGCATTTT; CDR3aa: CASSGRRGGNQPQHF
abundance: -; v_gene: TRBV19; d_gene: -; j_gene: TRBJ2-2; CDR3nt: TGTGCCAGCAATTTTGCCGGGGAGCTGTTTTTT; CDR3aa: CASNFAGELFF
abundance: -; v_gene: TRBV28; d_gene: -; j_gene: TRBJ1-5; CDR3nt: TGTGCCAGCAGTTTAGAGATTGGACAGCCTGACAATCAGCCCCAGCATTTT; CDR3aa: CASSLEIGQPDNQPQHF
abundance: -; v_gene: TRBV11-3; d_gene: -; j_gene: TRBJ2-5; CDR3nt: TGTGCCAGCAGCTTAGATTCGGCGGCGGAGGGAGAGACCCAGTACTTC; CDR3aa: CASSLDSAAEGETQYF